These T cell receptor beta chains were read from a single sample in a study of blood T cell repertoires in COVID-19. The assay was immunoSEQ multiplex PCR, and TCRdb's table has in-frame clones only and misses some. The repertoire holds about 270,000 clones, with 75% to 90% as singletons. Sample: PBMCs or T cells enriched from blood (not recorded which). Receptor source: a woman aged 25 to 39 with acute COVID-19. Both conserved end residues are part of each CDR3. The order of the fields is CDR3 DNA, CDR3 protein, V gene, D gene, J gene. A D gene is named only where the DNA matches it firmly.

DNA: TGTGCCAGCTCACGTTTCCGGGACAGGGGATCTAATGAGCAGTTCTTC
CDR3: CASSRFRDRGSNEQFF
V: TRBV18
D: TRBD1
J: TRBJ2-1

DNA: TGTGCCAGCAGTTTATGGTGGCCGGGACAGGGGGCTAGGCGGCAGTTCTTC
CDR3: CASSLWWPGQGARRQFF
V: TRBV28
D: TRBD1
J: TRBJ2-1

DNA: TGTGCCAGCAGCAGGATGACTGACCGGGACAAACCACCCGGGGAGCTGTTTTTT
CDR3: CASSRMTDRDKPPGELFF
V: TRBV27
D: -
J: TRBJ2-2

DNA: TGCGCCAGCAGCCTACTAGCGGGACCCCAAGAGACCCAGTACTTC
CDR3: CASSLLAGPQETQYF
V: TRBV4-1
D: TRBD2
J: TRBJ2-5

DNA: TGTGCCAGCTCACCACCAAAGACAGGGGGCTCCGGAGAGCAGTACTTC
CDR3: CASSPPKTGGSGEQYF
V: TRBV18
D: TRBD1
J: TRBJ2-7

DNA: TGTGCCAGCAGTTCAGGGACAACCAATCAGCCCCAGCATTTT
CDR3: CASSSGTTNQPQHF
V: TRBV28
D: -
J: TRBJ1-5

DNA: TGTGCAAGTCGCTTAGTATGGCTTCTCAGCTCTGGAAACACCATATATTTT
CDR3: CASRLVWLLSSGNTIYF
V: TRBV12-2
D: -
J: TRBJ1-3

DNA: TGTGCCACCAGCAAAATCGACAGGGTAATCAACGAGCAGTACTTC
CDR3: CATSKIDRVINEQYF
V: TRBV15
D: TRBD1
J: TRBJ2-7

DNA: TGTGCCAGCAGCGTAGGTCTAGGAGGTTCCTACGAGCAGTACTTC
CDR3: CASSVGLGGSYEQYF
V: TRBV9
D: -
J: TRBJ2-7

DNA: TGTGCCAGCAGCTCAACCGGGACAGGTTCCAATCAGCCCCAGCATTTT
CDR3: CASSSTGTGSNQPQHF
V: TRBV5-4
D: TRBD1
J: TRBJ1-5

DNA: TGTGCCAGCAGTGTCGACAGGGATCAGCCCCAGCATTTT
CDR3: CASSVDRDQPQHF
V: TRBV2
D: TRBD1
J: TRBJ1-5

DNA: TGTGCCACGCGACTAGCGGGAAACGAGCAGTACTTC
CDR3: CATRLAGNEQYF
V: TRBV25-1
D: TRBD2
J: TRBJ2-7

DNA: TGTGCCAGCAGTGCGGAGGGGCCTCGGAGTTCTGGGGCCAACGTCCTGACTTTC
CDR3: CASSAEGPRSSGANVLTF
V: TRBV3-1/TRBV3-2
D: -
J: TRBJ2-6

DNA: TGCAGCGTTGAGGAATCAGGGTCTGGAAACACCATATATTTT
CDR3: CSVEESGSGNTIYF
V: TRBV29-1
D: -
J: TRBJ1-3

DNA: TGTGCCAGCTCACCACGTACAGCAGAGACCCAGTACTTC
CDR3: CASSPRTAETQYF
V: TRBV18
D: -
J: TRBJ2-5

DNA: TGTGCCAGCAGCCCCTGGACAGGGACCACTGAAGCTTTCTTT
CDR3: CASSPWTGTTEAFF
V: TRBV7-9
D: TRBD1
J: TRBJ1-1

DNA: TGTGCCAGTAGTATAGCCGCTAGTAGCTCCTACAATGAGCAGTTCTTC
CDR3: CASSIAASSSYNEQFF
V: TRBV19
D: -
J: TRBJ2-1

DNA: TGTGCCAGCAGTGAATCCGACCGACACCCAACGGACTATGGCTACACCTTC
CDR3: CASSESDRHPTDYGYTF
V: TRBV2
D: -
J: TRBJ1-2

DNA: TGCGCCAGCAGCGGAAGACTAGAATACGAGCAGTTCTTC
CDR3: CASSGRLEYEQFF
V: TRBV5-1
D: -
J: TRBJ2-1

DNA: TGTGCCTGGAGTGAGGTGAGGGAGCAGTACTTC
CDR3: CAWSEVREQYF
V: TRBV30
D: -
J: TRBJ2-7

DNA: TGTGCCAGCAGTTTATTTGCAGGGGACTATGGCTACACCTTC
CDR3: CASSLFAGDYGYTF
V: TRBV28
D: -
J: TRBJ1-2

DNA: TGTGCCAGCAGCCTCTCGGGACAGAGCTACGAGCAGTACTTC
CDR3: CASSLSGQSYEQYF
V: TRBV4-2
D: TRBD1
J: TRBJ2-7

DNA: TGCGCCAGCAGTCAAGAGGAAATGCAGCAGGATACGCAGTATTTT
CDR3: CASSQEEMQQDTQYF
V: TRBV23-1
D: -
J: TRBJ2-3

DNA: TGTGCCAGCAGCTTAGGGCGGGGAGCCATAGATACGCAGTATTTT
CDR3: CASSLGRGAIDTQYF
V: TRBV7-9
D: -
J: TRBJ2-3

DNA: TGTGCCAGTAGGATCGGACAGGGTCCCGCGAACACCGGGGAGCTGTTTTTT
CDR3: CASRIGQGPANTGELFF
V: TRBV19
D: TRBD1
J: TRBJ2-2